This TCR beta chain was captured by sequencing in a study of beta chain features in type 1 diabetes. This CDR3 comprises 14 residues. CDR1 MNHNY and CDR2 SVGAGI come from the germline V gene (reference sequence). J was trimmed by 5 bases and V by 8 bases; bases with no gene match: 9. Every bit of the isolated RNA underwent reverse transcription, so sequencing read expressed TCRB transcripts. Using immunoSEQ multiplex PCR, the repertoire was profiled, and TCRdb retains in-frame clones only, with some absent. The repertoire has 300,000 to 400,000 clones, more than 9.5% of them found once; the top ten carry over 0.015%.

This clonotype was sampled from a woman in her 30s in good health. J is TRBJ2-1 and V is TRBV6-6; TRBD1 aligns across 7 bases. The sample taken for sequencing was naive CD4+ T cells from blood. CDR3 nucleotide sequence: TGTGCCAGCGACCGACAGGGCATAAACAATGAGCAGTTCTTC. It encodes CASDRQGINNEQFF.